The rows below give T cell receptor beta chains drawn from one sample of a study of radiotherapy plus CTLA-4 blockade in lung cancer. Some clones are missing from TCRdb's copy, which holds only in-frame ones; the method was immunoSEQ multiplex PCR. Of tens of thousands of clones listed, approximately 70% were seen once; the top ten hold approximately 3.6%. Sequencing was performed on peripheral blood, taken from a patient treated with radiotherapy plus ipilimumab. These receptor sequences come from a human donor with non-small cell lung cancer who had stable disease on radiotherapy plus ipilimumab. CDR3s include the opening cysteine and the closing phenylalanine or tryptophan. A D gene is named only where the DNA matches it firmly. The size of a clone is reported for some rows only, either as once, few or many, or as a class for expanded clones.

V: TRBV5-1
D: TRBD2
J: TRBJ2-7
size: .
DNA: TGCGCCAGCAGCTTGGCCGGCGGGAGGGCCTACGAGCAGTACTTC
CDR3: CASSLAGGRAYEQYF

V: TRBV9
D: TRBD1
J: TRBJ1-5
size: .
DNA: TGTGCCAGCAGCGTAGGGGGACAGGGGATAAATCAGCCCCAGCATTTT
CDR3: CASSVGGQGINQPQHF

V: TRBV28
D: .
J: TRBJ2-3
size: .
DNA: TGTGCCAGCAGTTCCACATATACGCAGTATTTT
CDR3: CASSSTYTQYF

V: TRBV5-5
D: .
J: TRBJ2-7
size: once
DNA: TGTGCCAGCAGCTTGGTGATTTTTGGGCACGAGCAGTACTTC
CDR3: CASSLVIFGHEQYF

V: TRBV11-2
D: .
J: TRBJ2-7
size: .
DNA: TGTGCCAGCAGCAACGCCTACGAGCAGTACTTC
CDR3: CASSNAYEQYF

V: TRBV5-4
D: .
J: TRBJ2-6
size: .
DNA: TGTGCCAGCAGCCCCACCCGGGCGGATGGGGCCAACGTCCTGACTTTC
CDR3: CASSPTRADGANVLTF

V: TRBV2
D: .
J: TRBJ2-2
size: .
DNA: TGTGCCAGCAGCCAGGCCTTCTTGCCCCCGAACACCGGGGAGCTGTTTTTT
CDR3: CASSQAFLPPNTGELFF

V: TRBV2
D: TRBD1
J: TRBJ2-7
size: .
DNA: TGTGCCAGCAGGGACAGGGGGAGGTGGTTAACCTACGAGCAGTACTTC
CDR3: CASRDRGRWLTYEQYF

V: TRBV6-4
D: TRBD2
J: TRBJ2-5
size: .
DNA: TGTGCCAGAGTTATATCGACTAGCGGGAGAGAGACCCAGTACTTC
CDR3: CARVISTSGRETQYF

V: TRBV27
D: TRBD2
J: TRBJ2-3
size: .
DNA: TGTGCCAGCAGTTTATCACGACTAGCGGGGCTCACAGATACGCAGTATTTT
CDR3: CASSLSRLAGLTDTQYF

V: TRBV6-5
D: .
J: TRBJ1-1
size: .
DNA: TGTGCCAGCCGGCGGTCCACTGAAGCTTTCTTT
CDR3: CASRRSTEAFF

V: TRBV19
D: .
J: TRBJ1-1
size: .
DNA: TGTGCCAGTAGTATAAGACTTCCAGACACTGAAGCTTTCTTT
CDR3: CASSIRLPDTEAFF

V: TRBV2
D: .
J: TRBJ1-2
size: .
DNA: TGTGCCAGCAGTTACACGGGGGCGCGTGGCTACACCTTC
CDR3: CASSYTGARGYTF

V: TRBV7-6
D: TRBD2
J: TRBJ2-7
size: .
DNA: TGTGCCAGCAGCCCCCAAGCGGCTAGCGGGAGGATGGAGCAGTACTTC
CDR3: CASSPQAASGRMEQYF

V: TRBV28
D: .
J: TRBJ1-4
size: once
DNA: TGTGCCAGCGGACCAACGGGGGGGGCGCATGAAAAACTGTTTTTT
CDR3: CASGPTGGAHEKLFF

V: TRBV11-3
D: .
J: TRBJ1-1
size: .
DNA: TGTGCCAGCAGCTTGGCCTGGTGGCCCAGAATGAACACTGAAGCTTTCTTT
CDR3: CASSLAWWPRMNTEAFF

V: TRBV6-1
D: .
J: TRBJ1-6
size: once
DNA: TGTGCCAGCATTCTGGGGGGTCCCTATAATTCACCCCTCCACTTT
CDR3: CASILGGPYNSPLHF

V: TRBV18
D: TRBD1
J: TRBJ1-2
size: .
DNA: TGTGCCAGCTCACCATCCTCCGGGACAGGGGCGGGTGGCTACACCTTC
CDR3: CASSPSSGTGAGGYTF

V: TRBV18
D: .
J: TRBJ1-6
size: once
DNA: TGTGCCAGCTCACCATCACCAGACTATAATTCACCCCTCCACTTT
CDR3: CASSPSPDYNSPLHF

V: TRBV5-1
D: .
J: TRBJ1-4
size: once
DNA: TGCGCCAGCAGCGAGGGGGTGAACGGTGAAAAACTGTTTTTT
CDR3: CASSEGVNGEKLFF

V: TRBV5-8
D: .
J: TRBJ1-5
size: .
DNA: TGTGCCAGCAGCTCCGGAGGGGGGTTGGGGCAGCCCCAGCATTTT
CDR3: CASSSGGGLGQPQHF

V: TRBV7-9
D: .
J: TRBJ1-2
size: .
DNA: TGTGCCGGCCACAGGGTGAAGGGCTACACCTTC
CDR3: CAGHRVKGYTF

V: TRBV14
D: TRBD1
J: TRBJ1-2
size: .
DNA: TGTGCCAGCAGCCAGACAGGGTTCTATGGCTACACCTTC
CDR3: CASSQTGFYGYTF

V: TRBV11-3
D: TRBD2
J: TRBJ2-4
size: .
DNA: TGTGCCAGCAGCTTAGGACTAGCGGGAGCCAAAAACATTCAGTACTTC
CDR3: CASSLGLAGAKNIQYF

V: TRBV4-2
D: TRBD1
J: TRBJ1-5
size: .
DNA: TGTGCCAGCAGCGGTCATACAGGGGGTTGGAACCAGCCCCAGCATTTT
CDR3: CASSGHTGGWNQPQHF

V: TRBV25-1
D: .
J: TRBJ2-5
size: few
DNA: TGTGCCAGCAGTGAATTGGGCCAGGCGAGACAAGAGACCCAGTACTTC
CDR3: CASSELGQARQETQYF

V: TRBV6-1
D: .
J: TRBJ1-5
size: .
DNA: TGTGCCAGCATACGACAGGAGGATCAGCCCCAGCATTTT
CDR3: CASIRQEDQPQHF

V: TRBV7-9
D: .
J: TRBJ2-7
size: .
DNA: TGTGCCAGCAGCTTAGCACCTTGGACAGAGTACGAGCAGTACTTC
CDR3: CASSLAPWTEYEQYF

V: TRBV7-2
D: .
J: TRBJ2-1
size: .
DNA: TGTGCCAGCAGCTCCTCCGGGACTGGCTACAATGAGCAGTTCTTC
CDR3: CASSSSGTGYNEQFF

V: TRBV19
D: .
J: TRBJ1-2
size: .
DNA: TGTGCCAGTAGTAGGGGAGGCTATGGCTACACCTTC
CDR3: CASSRGGYGYTF

V: TRBV27
D: .
J: TRBJ1-2
size: once
DNA: TGTGCCAGCAGATCGGAGGGCTATGGCTACACCTTC
CDR3: CASRSEGYGYTF

V: TRBV6-5
D: .
J: TRBJ2-5
size: .
DNA: TGTGCCAGCAGCTCGGGAGGGACAGCAGGGGGGACCCAGTACTTC
CDR3: CASSSGGTAGGTQYF

V: TRBV19
D: .
J: TRBJ2-1
size: .
DNA: TGTGCCAGTAGTATAGGACCCCTGGGGCGGTCCTACAATGAGCAGTTCTTC
CDR3: CASSIGPLGRSYNEQFF

V: TRBV7-8
D: .
J: TRBJ1-4
size: few
DNA: TGTGCCAGCAGCCCGGGGGGGGGCGTTGAAAAACTGTTTTTT
CDR3: CASSPGGGVEKLFF

V: TRBV7-8
D: .
J: TRBJ1-2
size: .
DNA: TGTGCCAGCAGCTTAGTAGAGGGGACGGGTGGCTACACCTTC
CDR3: CASSLVEGTGGYTF

V: TRBV7-9
D: TRBD1
J: TRBJ2-7
size: .
DNA: TGTGCCAGCAGTAGACAGGGTCACTACGAGCAGTACTTC
CDR3: CASSRQGHYEQYF

V: TRBV7-2
D: .
J: TRBJ1-5
size: once
DNA: TGTGCCAGCAGCTTAGAATACAGATACAATCAGCCCCAGCATTTT
CDR3: CASSLEYRYNQPQHF

V: TRBV7-2
D: TRBD1
J: TRBJ1-5
size: .
DNA: TGTGCCAGCAGCACGGGACAGGGGATGAAGGGCCAGCCCCAGCATTTT
CDR3: CASSTGQGMKGQPQHF

V: TRBV21-1
D: .
J: TRBJ1-6
size: .
DNA: TGTGCCAGCAGAAACGCCCGACAGGGATCACCCCTCCACTTT
CDR3: CASRNARQGSPLHF

V: TRBV27
D: .
J: TRBJ2-3
size: .
DNA: TGTGCCAGCAGTTTTCAGCGGGCACCCGGGCAAGATACGCAGTATTTT
CDR3: CASSFQRAPGQDTQYF

V: TRBV4-1
D: .
J: TRBJ2-7
size: .
DNA: TGCGCCAGCAGCCAAGATGATGGGGACGAGCAGTACTTC
CDR3: CASSQDDGDEQYF